The next 14 T cell receptor beta chains were all read from a single sample in a study of T cells in Graves' hyperthyroidism and ophthalmopathy. The source material, RNA transcripts, was used to amplify TCR beta CDR3 regions. HTBI primers drove first-round RT-PCR of the TCR CDR3. Using its own MiXCR run on the multiplex PCR reads, TCRdb lists one record per CDR3 protein. The sample yields about 590,000 distinct CDR3 sequences, approximately 15% seen once. The sequenced sample consisted of blood. The receptors stem from a woman aged 18-29 years with Graves' ophthalmopathy.

This clonotype was recorded many times. This sequence joins TRBV12-3 or TRBV12-4 and TRBJ2-3; D is undetermined. The CDR3 loop spans 10 amino acids. Trimming left V 7 bases short and J 5 bases short, with 4 bases between. This chain's CDR3 is CASMGDTQYF. Here the CDR3 DNA reads TGTGCCAGCATGGGAGATACGCAGTATTTT.

Many counts were recorded for this clonotype. This sequence joins TRBV6-1 and TRBJ2-2, with 10 positions matching TRBD2. CDR3 length: 17 amino acids. With 5 bases clipped from V and 6 bases from J, the junction kept 12 bases outside the gene matches. In germline, CDR1 is MNHNS, CDR2 SASEGT. CDR3 protein: CASSPPPASGRSGELFF. CDR3 bases: TGTGCCAGCAGTCCCCCCCCGGCTAGCGGGAGATCCGGGGAGCTGTTTTTT.

This clonotype was observed many times. The chain has TRBV18 and TRBJ2-5, with D hard to call. The germline V gene has CDR1 KGHSH and CDR2 LQKENI. The CDR3 length is 15 residues. Trimming left V 0 bases short and J 5 bases short, with 13 bases between. CDR3 in DNA: TGTGCCAGCTCACCACCCAGTAGGCCCCTGGAGACCCAGTACTTC. It encodes CASSPPSRPLETQYF.

In this sample, this clonotype turned up many times. The chain is built from TRBV15 and TRBJ2-5; the match to TRBD1 covers 10 bases. The CDR3 loop spans 14 amino acids. Per the germline V gene, CDR1 is LNHNV and CDR2 is YYDKDF (reference sequence). V trimming: 9 bases; J trimming: 2 bases; junction bases outside the gene matches: 6. The CDR3 spells CATRRDRGQETQYF. DNA of the CDR3: TGTGCCACGCGCCGGGACAGGGGTCAAGAGACCCAGTACTTC. The whole variable domain, remainder taken from reference TRBV15 and TRBJ2-5, is DAMVIQNPRYQVTQFGKPVTLSCSQTLNHNVMYWYQQKSSQAPKLLFHYYDKDFNNEADTPDNFQSRRPNTSFCFLDIRSPGLGDTAMYLCATRRDRGQETQYFGPGTRLLVL.

This clonotype has ten or more counts. The rearrangement links TRBV6-2 or TRBV6-3 to TRBJ2-2; weak D call: TRBD1 (6 bases). CDR3 length equals 16 residues. Germline V gene sequence: CDR1 MNHEY, CDR2 SVGEGT. V was pared by 7 bases and J by 8 bases, with 23 bases between. CDR3 in DNA: TGTGCCAGCAATCCTTCTTACGGGGCAGGGACAGGGGAGCTGTTTTTT. This codes for CASNPSYGAGTGELFF.

This clonotype occurred many times. This sequence joins TRBV12-5 and TRBJ2-5, with 13 nucleotides matching TRBD2. The CDR3 consists of 19 residues. Germline V gene data show CDR1 as LGHNT and CDR2 as FRNRAP. With V trimmed by 3 bases and J by 2 bases, 12 bases remained unmatched. CDR3 amino acids: CASGFLTRPGLAGQETQYF. The CDR3 DNA sequence: TGTGCTAGTGGTTTCCTCACTCGACCGGGACTAGCGGGGCAAGAGACCCAGTACTTC.

Points on this clonotype: Just one base apart from a much larger clone, this may be a read error. The rearrangement links TRBV30 to TRBJ2-5, with TRBD1 as a possible D gene (5 bases). This CDR3 is built from 12 residues. Trimming took 8 bases from V and 2 from J, leaving 12 bases between them. Germline CDR1 GTSNPN, CDR2 SVGIG (reference sequence). The CDR3 region has the DNA TGTGCCCGGAACAGGCTTCAAGAGACCCAGTACTTC. Protein: CARNRLQETQYF.

This clonotype was seen many times. The V call is TRBV10-3, the J call TRBJ2-3; D is unclear. The CDR3 spans 14 residues. Germline CDR1 is ENHRY and CDR2 is SYGVKD. Deletions cut 4 bases from V and 1 base from J, with 9 bases between. As DNA, the CDR3 is TGTGCCATCAGTGTAGGCGGACGCACAGATACGCAGTATTTT. This translates into CAISVGGRTDTQYF.

This clonotype came up many times. This sequence joins TRBV7-3 and TRBJ2-7, with no clear D. V gave up 6 bases and J gave up 0 bases, with 9 bases separating them. CDR1 is SGHTA, CDR2 FQGTGA, per germline. The CDR3 loop spans 13 amino acids. The CDR3 sequence is CASSRTDSYEQYF. CDR3 bases: TGTGCCAGCAGTCGAACAGACTCCTACGAGCAGTACTTC.

This clonotype was detected a few times. The gene calls are TRBV27 and TRBJ2-1; 12 bases line up with TRBD2. The germline V gene encodes CDR1 MNHEY and CDR2 SMNVEV (reference sequence). V was clipped by 10 bases and J by 4 bases; unmatched bases: 14. CDR3 length: 17 residues. CDR3 sequence reads: CATSTSGRQKSYNEQFF. The CDR3 bases are TGTGCCACCTCAACTAGCGGGAGGCAGAAATCTTACAATGAGCAGTTCTTC.

This clonotype was detected a few times. The genes are TRBV14 and TRBJ2-3; possibly TRBD2 for D (5 bases). The CDR3 consists of 15 residues. CDR1 and CDR2 from the germline V gene are SGHDN and FVKESK. Trimming took 1 base from V and 6 from J, leaving 14 bases between them. The CDR3 protein is CASSQVPSLDDTQYF. CDR3 nucleotide sequence: TGTGCCAGCAGCCAAGTTCCCTCACTAGACGATACGCAGTATTTT.

This clonotype was picked up a small number of times. V usage is TRBV5-1 and J usage is TRBJ1-1, with 8 bases matching TRBD1. CDR1 and CDR2 (germline): SGHRS, YFSETQ. V shed 0 bases and J 3 bases; nucleotides not matched to a gene: 4. This CDR3 is built from 15 residues. The CDR3 DNA follows: TGCGCCAGCAGCTTGGGGACAGGGAGGGACACTGAAGCTTTCTTT. Translating gives CASSLGTGRDTEAFF.

This clonotype was seen ten or more times. The chain joins TRBV6-5 to TRBJ2-2, with 7 bases aligning to TRBD1. The CDR3 sequence is 18 residues long. Germline loops: CDR1 MNHEY, CDR2 SVGAGI. Trimming at V came to 0 bases and at J to 0 bases, leaving 7 bases not matched to a gene. CDR3 coding DNA: TGTGCCAGCAGTTACTCGAGTGCGACAGGGCCGAACACCGGGGAGCTGTTTTTT. Protein: CASSYSSATGPNTGELFF.

This clonotype was seen ten or more times. The chain joins TRBV7-9 to TRBJ2-7, with a weak D call TRBD1 (5 bases). This CDR3 comprises 14 residues. Trimming removed 10 bases at V and 0 bases at J, with 16 bases between. Germline V gene sequence: CDR1 SEHNR, CDR2 FQNEAQ (reference sequence). The CDR3 DNA reads as TGTGCCATACTGCAGGGCACCCCCTCCTACGAGCAGTACTTC. It specifies CAILQGTPSYEQYF.